The next 16 T cell receptor beta chains were all read from a single sample in a study of blood T cell repertoires in COVID-19. Assay used: immunoSEQ multiplex PCR; TCRdb lists only in-frame clones, some missing. The sample carries roughly 480,000 clones, roughly nine tenths recorded once. Sequenced material: peripheral blood. These receptors all come from a man aged 18 to 30 with COVID-19, enrolled during active disease.

This clone was seen a handful of times. The chain combines TRBV5-1 with TRBJ2-5; D might be TRBD2 (5 bases). The V end was cut by 0 bases, the J end by 2 bases, with 11 bases between. The germline V gene encodes CDR1 SGHRS and CDR2 YFSETQ. The CDR3 contains 15 residues. Here the CDR3 reads CASSLGGATQETQYF. The CDR3 nucleotides read TGCGCCAGCAGCTTGGGGGGAGCCACACAAGAGACCCAGTACTTC.

V gene TRBV7-9 combines with J gene TRBJ1-1; 7 nucleotides line up with TRBD1. Germline CDR1 is SEHNR and CDR2 is FQNEAQ (reference sequence). J gave up 5 bases and V 4 bases, and 13 bases lay outside the gene matches. This CDR3 region has 16 residues. The CDR3 protein is CASSSPDRDVKTEAFF. In DNA form, the CDR3 reads TGTGCCAGCAGCTCCCCAGACAGGGATGTAAAGACTGAAGCTTTCTTT.

The rearrangement uses TRBV4-2 and TRBJ2-2; D may be TRBD1 (6 bases). The length of the CDR3 is 17 residues. From germline, CDR1 is LGHNA and CDR2 YNFKEQ. The ends were cut back, 0 bases at V and 1 base at J, with 12 bases in the middle. The chain's CDR3 is CASSQDLGDKNTGELFF. As DNA, the CDR3 is TGTGCCAGCAGCCAAGATCTTGGGGACAAGAACACCGGGGAGCTGTTTTTT.

The chain uses TRBV5-5 and TRBJ1-4; possibly TRBD1 for D (6 bases). The length of the CDR3 is 14 residues. The V end was cut by 0 bases, the J end by 5 bases, with 8 bases between. Germline CDR1 is SGHKS and CDR2 is YYEKEE (reference sequence). The CDR3 sequence: CASSLGTENEKLFF. The CDR3 DNA follows: TGTGCCAGCAGCTTGGGGACAGAAAATGAAAAACTGTTTTTT.

Comments on this clone: The junction does not match germline at one end; this may be a read error. This chain links TRBV12-5 with TRBJ2-3; no clear D. The germline gives CDR1 LGHNT, CDR2 FRNRAP. The CDR3 consists of 10 residues. In DNA form, the CDR3 reads TGTGCTAGTGGTTTGGTCAACGGTGATTTT. Protein sequence: CASGLVNGDF.

This rearrangement joins TRBV23-1 to TRBJ2-1, with 8 positions matching TRBD2. TRBV23-1 is an open reading frame, and its role is uncertain. CDR3 length: 16 amino acids. The V and J ends lost 5 bases and 3 bases, in that order; junction bases with no gene match: 9. As DNA, the CDR3 is TGCGCCAGCAGTTCCGGTAGCGGGGAATACTACAATGAGCAGTTCTTC. It specifies CASSSGSGEYYNEQFF.

V usage is TRBV24-1 and J usage is TRBJ2-6; D is unresolved. The CDR3 consists of 13 residues. Trimming left V 7 bases short and J 1 base short, with 4 bases between. Germline CDR1 reads KGHDR; CDR2 reads SFDVKD. CDR3 loop: CATSFSGANVLTF. DNA for the CDR3: TGTGCCACCAGCTTTTCTGGGGCCAACGTCCTGACTTTC.

V and J are TRBV7-9 and TRBJ1-5, with D perhaps matching TRBD1 (6 bases). This CDR3 comprises 16 residues. V was clipped by 1 base and J by 1 base, with 11 bases between them. Germline assignment: CDR1 SEHNR and CDR2 FQNEAQ (reference sequence). The CDR3 DNA reads as TGTGCCAGCAGCTTAGAAGGGGGACGGAGCAATCAGCCCCAGCATTTT. This sequence encodes CASSLEGGRSNQPQHF.

The chain employs TRBV3-1 (or the pseudogene TRBV3-2) and TRBJ1-5; D uncertain. The V gene's germline CDR1 is LGHDT and CDR2 YNNKEL (reference sequence). The CDR3 has 18 amino acids. V was cut by 0 bases and J by 5 bases, with 20 bases left in between. CDR3: CASSQEPPVAGRYQPQHF. CDR3 nucleotides: TGTGCCAGCAGCCAAGAACCCCCTGTGGCTGGGCGTTATCAGCCCCAGCATTTT.

The CDR3 here is CASSPSGRADTQYF. Written as DNA, the CDR3 is TGTGCCAGCTCCCCTAGCGGGAGGGCCGATACGCAGTATTTT. The chain is built from TRBV18 and TRBJ2-3; 12 bases map to TRBD2. With 6 bases clipped from V and 6 bases from J, the junction kept 4 bases outside the gene matches. Germline V gene data show CDR1 as KGHSH and CDR2 as LQKENI. This CDR3 is built from 14 residues. The whole variable domain, filled in from reference TRBV18 and TRBJ2-3, reads NAGVMQNPRHLVRRRGQEARLRCSPMKGHSHVYWYRQLPEEGLKFMVYLQKENIIDESGMPKERFSAEFPKEGPSILRIQQVVRGDSAAYFCASSPSGRADTQYFGPGTRLTVL.

The chain is built from TRBV5-1 and TRBJ1-2, with TRBD1 matching 10 bases. J gave up 5 bases and V 4 bases, and 8 bases lay outside the gene matches. Germline V gene lookup returns CDR1 SGHRS and CDR2 YFSETQ. This CDR3 has 15 amino acids. As DNA, the CDR3 is TGCGCCAGCAGCGCCTCCGGGACAGGGGAGTATGGCTACACCTTC. Translating gives CASSASGTGEYGYTF.

In this sample, this clone turned up once. The sample has other DNA sequences that encode this CDR3 too. CDR3 region: CASSLTGGYGYTF. The CDR3 bases are TGTGCCAGCAGTCTGACAGGGGGCTATGGCTACACCTTC. The chain combines TRBV12-3 or TRBV12-4 with TRBJ1-2; TRBD1 matches 9 bases. V dropped 5 bases and J dropped 4; count of bases not matched to a gene: 2. CDR3 length: 13 amino acids.

This sequence joins TRBV2 and TRBJ2-1, with TRBD2 matching over 9 bases. Germline CDR1 and CDR2: SNHLY and FYNNEI. The CDR3 spans 15 residues. Germline trimming cut 0 bases from V and 9 bases from J; bases unmatched to any gene: 6. CDR3: CASSEALELAGEQFF. CDR3 DNA: TGTGCCAGCAGTGAAGCGCTAGAACTAGCGGGTGAGCAGTTCTTC. Full variable domain (outside the CDR3, taken from reference TRBV2 and TRBJ2-1): EPEVTQTPSHQVTQMGQEVILRCVPISNHLYFYWYRQILGQKVEFLVSFYNNEISEKSEIFDDQFSVERPDGSNFTLKIRSTKLEDSAMYFCASSEALELAGEQFFGPGTRLTVL.

The V call is TRBV5-6, the J call TRBJ2-3; 8 nucleotides agree with TRBD2. This CDR3 has 15 residues. Germline V gives CDR1 SGHDT, CDR2 YYEEEE. The trim removed 2 bases at V and 1 base at J, leaving 3 bases unmatched. CDR3 sequence reads: CASSLGGGRTDTQYF. In nucleotides, the CDR3 is TGTGCCAGCAGCTTAGGCGGGGGGCGCACAGATACGCAGTATTTT.

The rearrangement uses TRBV19 and TRBJ1-6; possible D gene TRBD1, 6 bases. V was cut by 6 bases and J by 7 bases, with 13 bases left in between. The CDR3 is made up of 14 amino acids. CDR1 and CDR2 from the germline V gene are LNHDA and SQIVND (reference sequence). Here the CDR3 reads CASSETGFNSPLHF. The CDR3 nucleotides are TGTGCCAGTAGCGAGACAGGTTTCAATTCACCCCTCCACTTT.

The rearrangement joins TRBV28 to TRBJ2-5; D is perhaps TRBD2 (5 bases). The V gene's germline CDR1 is MDHEN and CDR2 SYDVKM. The CDR3 sequence is 14 residues long. Trimming pared 1 base from V and 5 bases from J, leaving 11 bases between. CDR3: CASSLSAGMETQYF. The CDR3 region has the DNA TGTGCCAGCAGTTTATCGGCGGGTATGGAGACCCAGTACTTC.